This T cell receptor (beta chain) comes out of a study of blood T cell repertoires in COVID-19 (dated by TCRdb to the early 2020s). A note on the overall study: Samples from collaborators originated in the United States, Italy and Spain and spanned both the acute and convalescent phases of COVID-19. The material from the prospective study consisted of cDNA or gDNA derived from T cells, B-cell-depleted T cells, or PBMCs. Deeply sampled blood TCRbeta repertoires from subjects exposed to, actively infected with, or recovered from COVID-19 were included in the dataset. The repertoires were released in a freely available public database intended as a resource for research on the immune response to SARS-CoV-2. Samples were obtained from the ongoing ImmuneRACE study (first 160 participants) and from 1,200 or so subjects provided by 6 global collaborators. Nearly every sample came with metadata listing a de-identified subject ID, COVID-19 status, age in years and sex. Where HLA class I and class II types were available, the types were taken from metadata supplied by the sample provider, not from assay-based typing. Beyond this particular receptor, the publication reports: The amount of clinical and demographic metadata varied by source and participant and was provided uncurated.

TCRbeta CDR3 regions were amplified from genomic DNA by means of the immunoSEQ Assay, a bias-controlled multiplex PCR. The paper's processing steps were these. The number of nucleated cells in each sample was estimated from the amplification of reference gene primers within the assay. To quantify the absolute abundance of each unique TCRbeta CDR3 rearrangement, sequence reads were collapsed and filtered. For each sample, productive Simpson clonality was calculated as the square root of Simpson's diversity index across productive rearrangements. TCRdb retrieved this table from immuneACCESS and kept in-frame rearrangements only. Not all clones are present; in checked studies, unresolved V genes account for under half, and no reason is known for the remainder. V, J and clone size are taken as reported in that table, and D and trimming were inferred from the DNA itself. This sample has around 150,000 clones in its table, and roughly four fifths of those were observed once. The top ten constitute about a tenth of the sample.

Worth noting for this clone: What antigen it recognizes has not been identified. No much larger clone is present one base from it, and per-base qualities are unavailable.

Whole blood was collected in K2EDTA tubes by collaborating institutions according to the institutions' own protocols. For TCRbeta analysis, collaborators shipped samples as frozen whole blood, isolated PBMCs, or DNA extracted from either of those sample types. Its CDR3 holds 14 amino acids, cysteine through phenylalanine. Only CDR3 DNA remains: 42 bases, in frame from the first base. From a lookup of the germline V gene, CDR1 and CDR2 are SGHTA and FQGNSA. V gives up 7 bases and J gives up 0 bases, and the segment between their germline ends measures 11 bases. The rearrangement combines TRBV7-2 with TRBJ2-3; the D segment could be TRBD1, given 5 matching bases. The sequenced sample was peripheral blood. The sequence derives from a human donor in a cohort sampled during active COVID-19. The CDR3 protein is CASKEGASTDTQYF. The DNA sequence reads TGTGCCAGCAAGGAAGGGGCTAGCACAGATACGCAGTATTTT.